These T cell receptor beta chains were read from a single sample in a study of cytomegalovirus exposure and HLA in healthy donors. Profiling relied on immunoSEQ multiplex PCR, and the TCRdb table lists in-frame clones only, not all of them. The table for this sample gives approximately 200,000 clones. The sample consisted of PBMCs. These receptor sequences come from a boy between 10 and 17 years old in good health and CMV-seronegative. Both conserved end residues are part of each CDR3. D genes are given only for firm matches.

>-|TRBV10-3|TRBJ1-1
CASRGQYAEAFF
TGTGCCAGCAGAGGACAGTATGCTGAAGCTTTCTTT
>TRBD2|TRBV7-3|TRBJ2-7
CASSLTATSGDEQYF
TGTGCCAGCAGCTTAACGGCGACTAGCGGCGACGAGCAGTACTTC
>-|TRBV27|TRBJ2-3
CASSVITGADTQYF
TGTGCCAGCAGTGTAATTACAGGTGCAGATACGCAGTATTTT
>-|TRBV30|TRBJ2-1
CAWSAAGAPNYNEQFF
TGTGCCTGGAGTGCAGCGGGCGCTCCCAACTACAATGAGCAGTTCTTC
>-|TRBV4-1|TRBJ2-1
CASSQDIRGSYNEQFF
TGCGCCAGCAGCCAAGATATAAGGGGCTCCTACAATGAGCAGTTCTTC
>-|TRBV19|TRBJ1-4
CASSRNRVGEKLFF
TGTGCCAGTAGTAGGAACAGGGTTGGCGAAAAACTGTTTTTT
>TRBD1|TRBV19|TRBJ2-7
CASLDRSSYEQYF
TGTGCCAGTCTGGACAGGAGTTCCTACGAGCAGTACTTC
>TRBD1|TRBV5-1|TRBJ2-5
CASSLGHRGLETQYF
TGCGCCAGCAGCTTGGGACACAGGGGGCTAGAGACCCAGTACTTC
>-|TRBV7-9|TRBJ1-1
CASSQGPIIEAFF
TGTGCCAGCAGCCAGGGCCCCATTATTGAAGCTTTCTTT
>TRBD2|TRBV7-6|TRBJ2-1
CASSSSGGSYNEQFF
TGTGCCAGCAGCTCAAGCGGGGGGTCTTACAATGAGCAGTTCTTC
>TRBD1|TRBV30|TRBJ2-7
CAWSVIPDRQGSYEQYF
TGTGCCTGGAGTGTAATTCCCGACCGACAGGGCTCCTACGAGCAGTACTTC
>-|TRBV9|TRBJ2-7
CASSVVPEAEQYF
TGTGCCAGCAGCGTAGTTCCGGAGGCGGAGCAGTACTTC
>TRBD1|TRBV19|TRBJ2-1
CASTLQGGYNEQFF
TGTGCCAGTACCTTACAGGGGGGCTACAATGAGCAGTTCTTC
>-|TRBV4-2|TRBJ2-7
CASSPPGVERPYEQYF
TGTGCCAGCAGCCCACCGGGGGTAGAGAGACCCTACGAGCAGTACTTC
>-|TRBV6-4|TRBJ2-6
CASSDHTGGANVLTF
TGTGCCAGCAGTGATCACACGGGGGGGGCCAACGTCCTGACTTTC
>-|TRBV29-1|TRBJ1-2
CSVEARQGGYTF
TGCAGCGTTGAGGCGCGGCAGGGGGGCTACACCTTC
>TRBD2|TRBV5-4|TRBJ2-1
CASSLTTLAGTLDEQFF
TGTGCCAGCAGCTTGACAACCCTAGCGGGGACTTTGGATGAGCAGTTCTTC
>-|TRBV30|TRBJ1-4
CAWSVVDWAGPNEKLFF
TGTGCCTGGAGTGTCGTGGATTGGGCAGGCCCTAATGAAAAACTGTTTTTT
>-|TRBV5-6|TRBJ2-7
CASSSRQEYYEQYF
TGTGCCAGCAGCTCGAGACAGGAATACTACGAGCAGTACTTC
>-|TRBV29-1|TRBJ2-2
CSVEGQMSTGELFF
TGCAGCGTGGAGGGACAGATGTCCACCGGGGAGCTGTTTTTT
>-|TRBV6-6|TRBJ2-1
CASSYSKPENNEQFF
TGTGCCAGCAGTTACTCGAAACCTGAGAACAATGAGCAGTTCTTC
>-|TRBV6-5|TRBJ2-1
CASSDRGGSNEQFF
TGTGCCAGCAGTGATAGGGGGGGCTCTAATGAGCAGTTCTTC
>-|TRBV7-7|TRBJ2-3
CASSEAGGPSVTQYF
TGTGCTAGCAGCGAAGCTGGGGGCCCTTCGGTTACGCAGTATTTT
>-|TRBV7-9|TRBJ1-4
CASSSRGGDEKLFF
TGTGCCAGCAGCTCGAGGGGAGGGGATGAAAAACTGTTTTTT
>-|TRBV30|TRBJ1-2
CALNSLNGYTF
TGTGCCTTAAACAGTTTAAATGGCTACACCTTC
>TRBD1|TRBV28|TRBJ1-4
CAGSWGTGGLNEKLFF
TGTGCCGGCAGTTGGGGGACAGGGGGACTCAATGAAAAACTGTTTTTT
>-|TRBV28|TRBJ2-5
CASSEQETQYF
TGTGCCAGCAGTGAGCAAGAGACCCAGTACTTC
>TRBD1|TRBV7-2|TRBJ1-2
CASSLDGTAFWYGYTF
TGTGCCAGCAGCTTAGACGGGACAGCCTTCTGGTATGGCTACACCTTC
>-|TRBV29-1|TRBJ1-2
CSVEEGEGPGGYTF
TGCAGCGTTGAAGAGGGGGAGGGTCCAGGTGGCTACACCTTC
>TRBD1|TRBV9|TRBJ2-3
CASSNRGGSTDTQYF
TGTGCCAGCAGCAACAGGGGTGGGAGCACAGATACGCAGTATTTT
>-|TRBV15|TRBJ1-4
CATSRVGVTWGNEKLFF
TGTGCCACCAGCAGAGTCGGGGTGACATGGGGAAATGAAAAACTGTTTTTT
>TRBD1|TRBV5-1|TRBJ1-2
CASSLDRGGYGYTF
TGCGCCAGCAGCTTGGACAGGGGAGGCTATGGCTACACCTTC
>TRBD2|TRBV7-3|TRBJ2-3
CASSLVPGGGADTQYF
TGTGCCAGCAGCTTAGTCCCGGGCGGGGGGGCAGATACGCAGTATTTT
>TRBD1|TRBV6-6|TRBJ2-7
CASSKDRGQDEQYF
TGTGCCAGCAGCAAGGACAGGGGGCAGGACGAGCAGTACTTC
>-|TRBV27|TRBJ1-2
CATPSAAGNYYGYTF
TGTGCCACCCCCTCGGCCGCCGGGAACTACTATGGCTACACCTTC
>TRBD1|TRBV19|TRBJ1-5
CASRVDRGPNQPQHF
TGTGCCAGTAGAGTAGACAGGGGGCCTAATCAGCCCCAGCATTTT
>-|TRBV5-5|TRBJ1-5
CASSIGQPYSNQPQHF
TGTGCCAGCAGCATTGGACAGCCTTATAGCAATCAGCCCCAGCATTTT
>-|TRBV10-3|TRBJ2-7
CAISEFPRLGGPGEQYF
TGTGCCATCAGTGAGTTCCCACGATTGGGGGGGCCGGGGGAGCAGTACTTC
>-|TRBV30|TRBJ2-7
CAWSAGKTGMHF
TGTGCCTGGAGTGCAGGGAAGACAGGTATGCACTTC
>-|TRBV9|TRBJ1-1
CASSGGDNTEAFF
TGTGCCAGCAGCGGGGGGGATAACACTGAAGCTTTCTTT
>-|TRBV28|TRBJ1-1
CASSLANTEAFF
TGTGCCAGCAGTTTGGCTAACACTGAAGCTTTCTTT
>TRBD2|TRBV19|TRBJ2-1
CASSSSGGAADNEQFF
TGTGCCAGTAGTAGTAGCGGGGGGGCAGCCGACAATGAGCAGTTCTTC
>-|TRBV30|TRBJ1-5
CAWGGGQPQHF
TGTGCCTGGGGGGGCGGTCAGCCCCAGCATTTT
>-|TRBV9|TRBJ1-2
CASSSGHIYGYTF
TGTGCCAGCAGCTCGGGACACATCTATGGCTACACCTTC
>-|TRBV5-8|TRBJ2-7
CASSAANEQYF
TGTGCCAGCAGCGCCGCGAACGAGCAGTACTTC
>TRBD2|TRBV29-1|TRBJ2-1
CSVSGVAGGQSYNEQFF
TGCAGCGTTTCTGGGGTAGCGGGGGGGCAATCGTACAATGAGCAGTTCTTC
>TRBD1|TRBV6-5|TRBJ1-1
CAVSADRGLNTEAFF
TGTGCCGTTTCGGCGGACAGGGGCTTGAACACTGAAGCTTTCTTT
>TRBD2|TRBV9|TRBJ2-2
CASSTGLARYTGELFF
TGTGCCAGCAGCACCGGACTAGCGAGGTACACCGGGGAGCTGTTTTTT
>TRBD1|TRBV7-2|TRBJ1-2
CASSLGQGAYYGYTF
TGTGCCAGCAGCCTCGGACAGGGGGCCTACTATGGCTACACCTTC
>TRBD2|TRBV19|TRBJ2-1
CASIAGTSANNEQFF
TGTGCCAGTATCGCCGGGACTAGCGCGAACAATGAGCAGTTCTTC
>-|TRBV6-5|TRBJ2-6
CASRQGGAGANVLTF
TGTGCCAGCAGGCAAGGGGGGGCCGGGGCCAACGTCCTGACTTTC
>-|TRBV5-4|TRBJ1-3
CASSLANSGNTIYF
TGTGCCAGCAGCTTGGCAAACTCTGGAAACACCATATATTTT